The present entry profiles one T cell receptor beta chain with its context. Many counts were recorded for this clonotype. No cognate antigen has been identified for it. No base-level quality is on record; no much larger clone is a single base apart. A case-control design nested within a healthcare worker cohort in London, UK, was used, with weekly nasopharyngeal swab PCR tests and blood sampling performed. Between 23 and 31 March 2020, the week of the UK lockdown, healthcare workers were enrolled and then followed up weekly for as long as 16 weeks. Library preparation employed 5' RACE. The sequencer was a NextSeq 500. To correct for sequencing error and PCR bias, the TCR library protocol tagged individual cDNA molecules with unique molecular identifiers. Both TCR alpha and beta chains were sequenced, and tight co-correlation was observed between alpha and beta sequence abundances in each sample. On the authors' methods: Decombinator V4 was used to perform V gene, J gene and CDR3 annotation of TCR sequences. Expanded TCRs were defined as changing significantly between any two time points under a Poisson model with p below 0.0001. TCR abundances were normalised to the total number of TCRs sequenced per sample and were expressed as counts per million. TRAV1-2 paired with TRAJ12, TRAJ20 or TRAJ33 defined MAIT TCRs, while TRAV10 paired with TRAJ18 defined iNKT TCRs. VDJdb, accessed 1 November 2021, was searched for CMV, EBV and SARS-CoV-2 annotated TCRs, with TCRs annotated for multiple antigens excluded. TCRdb reworked the public reads: Q25 trimming with fastp, MiXCR clone assembly, productive beta chains retained. Entries are consolidated by CDR3 protein sequence, retaining the most common genes and DNA. Clone size and V and J calls follow TCRdb, not the original study. Recorded for this sample are approximately 73,000 distinct CDR3 sequences; around 13% of them occurred a single time. The ten largest account for 1.1% of the sample.

Between the V and J ends, shortened by 5 bases and 7 bases respectively, the junction contains 7 bases. CDR3 length: 11 amino acids, cysteine to phenylalanine. Of the read, only the CDR3 DNA is kept; its 33 bases are in frame from base 1. Reading the germline V gene gives CDR1 MNHEY and CDR2 SVGAGI. The sample belongs to a study of early T cells in non-severe SARS-CoV-2 infection (dated by TCRdb to 2020 to 2023). About the full investigation: Because TCR sequencing relied on bulk RNA taken from unsorted whole blood, pairing of alpha and beta chains was not possible. Overall study results and their limits: VDJdb matching was skewed toward anti-spike CD8 responses and likely underestimated virus-specific expansions by missing private and CD4 specificities.

The chain uses TRBV6-5 and TRBJ2-3; the D gene remains uncertain. This receptor was taken from an adult who was a healthcare worker with PCR-confirmed SARS-CoV-2 infection or an uninfected control (not recorded which). Specimen: whole blood. The CDR3 reads as follows: CASSPGHTQYF. The nucleotide sequence is TGTGCCAGCAGTCCCGGACATACGCAGTATTTT.